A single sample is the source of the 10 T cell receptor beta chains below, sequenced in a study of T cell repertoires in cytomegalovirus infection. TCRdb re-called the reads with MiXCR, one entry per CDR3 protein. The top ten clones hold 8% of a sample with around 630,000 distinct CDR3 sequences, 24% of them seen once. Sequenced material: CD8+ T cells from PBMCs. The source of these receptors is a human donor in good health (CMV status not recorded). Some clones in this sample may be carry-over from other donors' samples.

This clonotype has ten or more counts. The DNA for the CDR3 is TGTGCCAGCCAGGGTACGGGGAGCTCCTACAATGAGCAGTTCTTC. Protein: CASQGTGSSYNEQFF. The rearrangement joins TRBV5-5 to TRBJ2-1; possibly TRBD1 or TRBD2 for D (5 bases each). V lost 7 bases and J 0 bases, leaving 14 bases between the germline ends. The CDR3 has 15 residues. Germline CDR1 SGHKS, CDR2 YYEKEE (reference sequence).

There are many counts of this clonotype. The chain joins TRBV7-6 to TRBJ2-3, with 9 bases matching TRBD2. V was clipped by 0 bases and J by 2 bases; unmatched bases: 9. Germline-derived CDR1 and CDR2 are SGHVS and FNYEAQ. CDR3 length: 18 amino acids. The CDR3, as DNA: TGTGCCAGCAGCTTAGCTGAGGGTAGCGGGGGCTTCACAGATACGCAGTATTTT. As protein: CASSLAEGSGGFTDTQYF. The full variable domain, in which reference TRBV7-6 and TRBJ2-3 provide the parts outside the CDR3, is GAGVSQSPRYKVTKRGQDVALRCDPISGHVSLYWYRQALGQGPEFLTYFNYEAQQDKSGLPNDRFSAERPEGSISTLTIQRTEQRDSAMYRCASSLAEGSGGFTDTQYFGPGTRLTVL.

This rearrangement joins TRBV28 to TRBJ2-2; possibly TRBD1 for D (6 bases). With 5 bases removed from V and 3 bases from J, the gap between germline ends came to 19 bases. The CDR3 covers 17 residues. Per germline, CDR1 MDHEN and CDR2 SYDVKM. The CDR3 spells CASSPSRGYRDTGELFF. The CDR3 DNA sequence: TGTGCCAGCAGTCCATCCAGGGGATATAGAGACACCGGGGAGCTGTTTTTT. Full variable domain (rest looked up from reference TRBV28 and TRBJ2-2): DVKVTQSSRYLVKRTGEKVFLECVQDMDHENMFWYRQDPGLGLRLIYFSYDVKMKEKGDIPEGYSVSREKKERFSLILESASTNQTSMYLCASSPSRGYRDTGELFFGEGSRLTVL.

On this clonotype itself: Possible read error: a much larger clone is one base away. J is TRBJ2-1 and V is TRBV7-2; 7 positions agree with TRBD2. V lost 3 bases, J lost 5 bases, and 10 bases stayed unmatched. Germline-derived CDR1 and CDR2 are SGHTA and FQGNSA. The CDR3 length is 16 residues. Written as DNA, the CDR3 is TGTGCCAGCAGCTTGTTTGCTGGCGGGGGTGACAATGAGCAGTTCTTC. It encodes CASSLFAGGGDNEQFF. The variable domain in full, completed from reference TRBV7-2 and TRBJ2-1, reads GAGVSQSPSNKVTEKGKDVELRCDPISGHTALYWYRQSLGQGLEFLIYFQGNSAPDKSGLPSDRFSAERTGGSVSTLTIQRTQQEDSAVYLCASSLFAGGGDNEQFFGPGTRLTVL.

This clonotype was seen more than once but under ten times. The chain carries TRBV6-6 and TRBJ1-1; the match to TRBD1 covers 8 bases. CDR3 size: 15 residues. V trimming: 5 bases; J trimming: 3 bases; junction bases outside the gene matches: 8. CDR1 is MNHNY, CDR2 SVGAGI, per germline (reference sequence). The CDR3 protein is CASSRDRRVDTEAFF. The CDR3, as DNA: TGTGCCAGCAGTAGGGACAGGAGGGTTGACACTGAAGCTTTCTTT.

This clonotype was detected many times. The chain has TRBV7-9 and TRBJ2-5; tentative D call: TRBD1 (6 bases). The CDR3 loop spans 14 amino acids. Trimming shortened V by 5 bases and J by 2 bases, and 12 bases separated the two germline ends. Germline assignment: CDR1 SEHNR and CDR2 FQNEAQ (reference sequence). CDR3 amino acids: CASSPSGQQETQYF. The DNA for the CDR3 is TGTGCCAGCAGCCCTAGTGGACAGCAAGAGACCCAGTACTTC.

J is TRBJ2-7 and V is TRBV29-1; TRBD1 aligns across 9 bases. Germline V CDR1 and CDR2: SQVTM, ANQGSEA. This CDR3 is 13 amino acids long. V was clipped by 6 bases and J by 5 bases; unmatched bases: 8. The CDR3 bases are TGCAGCGTCGGGGACAGGGCGATGAACGAGCAGTACTTC. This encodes CSVGDRAMNEQYF.

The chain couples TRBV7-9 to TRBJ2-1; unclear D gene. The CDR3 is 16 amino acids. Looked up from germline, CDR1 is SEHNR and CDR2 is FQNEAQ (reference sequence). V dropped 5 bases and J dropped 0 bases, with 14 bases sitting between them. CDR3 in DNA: TGTGCCAGCAGCCCCCAAGGCCTAAACTCCTACAATGAGCAGTTCTTC. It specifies CASSPQGLNSYNEQFF.

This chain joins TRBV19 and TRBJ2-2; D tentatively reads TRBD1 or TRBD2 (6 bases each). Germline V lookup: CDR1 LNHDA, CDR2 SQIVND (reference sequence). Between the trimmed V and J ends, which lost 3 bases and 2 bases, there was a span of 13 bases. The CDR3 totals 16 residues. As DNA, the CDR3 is TGTGCCAGTAGTATGGAAGGGGGGATCAACACCGGGGAGCTGTTTTTT. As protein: CASSMEGGINTGELFF.

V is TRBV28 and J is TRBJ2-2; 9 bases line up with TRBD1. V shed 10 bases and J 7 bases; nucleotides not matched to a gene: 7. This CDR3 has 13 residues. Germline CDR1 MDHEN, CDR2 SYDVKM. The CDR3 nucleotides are TGTGCCACCACAGGGGGCGAAGACGGGGAGCTGTTTTTT. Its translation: CATTGGEDGELFF.